Following are 22 T cell receptor beta chains from one sample sequenced in a study of blood T cell repertoires in COVID-19. Generated by immunoSEQ multiplex PCR, the TCRdb table keeps only in-frame clones and is missing some. Among about 320,000 clones listed, 70% to 90% were seen once. Specimen: PBMCs or T cells enriched from blood (not recorded which). Receptor source: a woman aged 25 to 45 who had recovered from COVID-19.

The rearrangement uses TRBV7-3 and TRBJ1-1; 12 bases map to TRBD1. V lost 5 bases and J lost 3; bases outside the gene matches: 13. The germline gives CDR1 SGHTA, CDR2 FQGTGA. The CDR3 is 18 amino acids. The CDR3 DNA reads as TGTGCCAGCAGCGTGCAAGGAGGGACAGGGGGCCGGTACACTGAAGCTTTCTTT. Encoded protein: CASSVQGGTGGRYTEAFF.

The chain has TRBV2 and TRBJ1-5, with TRBD1 as a possible D gene (5 bases). V was trimmed by 8 bases and J by 4 bases, leaving 12 bases between them. The CDR3 length is 13 residues. Looked up from germline, CDR1 is SNHLY and CDR2 is FYNNEI. The chain's CDR3 is CASHGRENQPQHF. The CDR3 DNA sequence: TGTGCCAGCCACGGCAGGGAAAATCAGCCCCAGCATTTT.

This chain joins TRBV6-6 and TRBJ1-5; 7 positions match TRBD1. The trim removed 6 bases at V and 1 base at J, leaving 6 bases unmatched. Germline CDR1 MNHNY, CDR2 SVGAGI (reference sequence). The CDR3 loop spans 15 amino acids. CDR3 sequence (DNA): TGTGCCAGCAGCTCCAGGGGGTTGAGCAATCAGCCCCAGCATTTT. Translating gives CASSSRGLSNQPQHF.

V usage is TRBV30 and J usage is TRBJ1-2; possibly TRBD1 for D (5 bases). The germline CDR1 and CDR2 sequences are GTSNPN and SVGIG (reference sequence). This CDR3 region has 13 residues. V was pared by 0 bases and J by 6 bases, with 11 bases between. CDR3 amino acids: CAWSVTRENGYTF. The CDR3 bases are TGTGCCTGGAGTGTAACCAGGGAAAATGGCTACACCTTC.

The chain employs TRBV12-3 or TRBV12-4 and TRBJ1-1, with a possible D match to TRBD1 (5 bases). This CDR3 is built from 13 residues. Between the trimmed V and J ends, which lost 2 bases and 3 bases, there was a span of 7 bases. The CDR3 is CASSLQTDTEAFF. The CDR3 bases are TGTGCCAGCAGTTTACAGACAGACACTGAAGCTTTCTTT.

This sequence joins TRBV30 and TRBJ1-6; the D is unclear. The CDR3 sequence is 12 residues long. The ends were cut back, 5 bases at V and 7 bases at J, with 9 bases in the middle. Germline assignment: CDR1 GTSNPN and CDR2 SVGIG (reference sequence). The CDR3 spells CAWGRSNSPLHF. The CDR3 region has the DNA TGTGCCTGGGGACGGTCAAATTCACCCCTCCACTTT. Combining the CDR3 with reference TRBV30 and TRBJ1-6 gives the whole variable domain SQTIHQWPATLVQPVGSPLSLECTVEGTSNPNLYWYRQAAGRGLQLLFYSVGIGQISSEVPQNLSASRPQDRQFILSSKKLLLSDSGFYLCAWGRSNSPLHFGNGTRLTVT.

The gene calls are TRBV19 and TRBJ1-1; D not resolved. This CDR3 comprises 11 residues. The V end lost 4 bases, the J end lost 11 bases, and 11 bases lay between the germline ends. Looked up from germline, CDR1 is LNHDA and CDR2 is SQIVND (reference sequence). The CDR3 sequence is CASSTTLRAFF. CDR3 DNA: TGTGCCAGTAGTACGACCCTCAGGGCTTTCTTT.

In the case of this clone: Other nucleotide sequences from this sample produce the same CDR3. This chain connects TRBV24-1 to TRBJ1-2, with 9 bases aligning to TRBD1. After removal of 4 bases from V and 8 bases from J, the junction contained 4 bases not matched to a gene. The CDR3 length is 13 residues. Germline V lookup: CDR1 KGHDR, CDR2 SFDVKD. The chain's CDR3 is CATSERTGGGYTF. CDR3 sequence (DNA): TGTGCCACCAGTGAGCGCACAGGGGGCGGCTACACCTTC.

The gene calls are TRBV3-1 (or the pseudogene TRBV3-2) and TRBJ2-7, with D maybe TRBD2 (6 bases). The CDR3 is 15 residues long. V was trimmed by 2 bases and J by 2 bases, leaving 13 bases between them. Germline CDR1 reads LGHDT; CDR2 reads YNNKEL (reference sequence). The CDR3: CASSQIGTSPYEQYF. The CDR3 nucleotides read TGTGCCAGCAGCCAAATCGGGACTTCCCCCTACGAGCAGTACTTC.

The V and J genes are TRBV9 and TRBJ1-1; 10 nucleotides agree with TRBD1. Losses at the gene ends were 0 bases for V and 5 bases for J; bases not matched to a gene: 7. The germline V gene encodes CDR1 SGDLS and CDR2 YYNGEE. The CDR3 is 16 amino acids. CDR3 nucleotides: TGTGCCAGCAGCGTAGGGGGACAGGGGTGGTTAACTGAAGCTTTCTTT. This codes for CASSVGGQGWLTEAFF.

The rearrangement uses TRBV19 and TRBJ1-5; tentative D call: TRBD1 (6 bases). The CDR3 has 16 residues. From germline, CDR1 is LNHDA and CDR2 SQIVND (reference sequence). The V gene lost 0 bases and the J gene lost 4 bases, with 13 bases spanning the gap. The CDR3: CASSIDRQDGNQPQHF. The CDR3 DNA is TGTGCCAGTAGTATAGATCGACAGGATGGAAATCAGCCCCAGCATTTT.

The rearrangement joins TRBV11-2 to TRBJ1-6; 8 bases agree with TRBD1. The CDR3 spans 18 residues. The V gene end was trimmed by 5 bases and the J gene end by 0 bases; junction bases not matched to a gene: 9. Germline V gives CDR1 SGHAT, CDR2 FQNNGV. CDR3 DNA sequence: TGTGCCAGCAGCGATCGGACAGGGACCAGCTCCTATAATTCACCCCTCCACTTT. Encoded protein: CASSDRTGTSSYNSPLHF.

The V and J genes are TRBV10-3 and TRBJ1-1, with D unclear. There are 15 residues in the CDR3. The germline V gene encodes CDR1 ENHRY and CDR2 SYGVKD. The V end lost 0 bases, the J end lost 1 base, and 9 bases lay between the germline ends. The CDR3 loop reads CAISESSQRNTEAFF. CDR3 sequence (DNA): TGTGCCATCAGTGAGTCAAGCCAGCGGAACACTGAAGCTTTCTTT.

The chain is built from TRBV4-1 and TRBJ1-1; the D gene is possibly TRBD1 (6 bases). The CDR3 length is 14 residues. Trimming took off 0 bases at V and 1 base at J, with 6 bases between the two ends. Looked up from germline, CDR1 is MGHRA and CDR2 is YSYEKL. CDR3 amino acids: CASSQEGQNTEAFF. The CDR3 DNA is TGCGCCAGCAGCCAAGAGGGACAGAACACTGAAGCTTTCTTT.

The V and J genes are TRBV6-5 and TRBJ1-3; possibly TRBD1 for D (5 bases). The CDR3 runs to 15 residues. Trimming stripped 3 bases from V and 2 bases from J, with 11 bases between. The germline gives CDR1 MNHEY, CDR2 SVGAGI. CDR3 loop: CASSYGGVPGNTIYF. The CDR3 DNA is TGTGCCAGCAGTTATGGAGGGGTTCCTGGAAACACCATATATTTT.

The J gene is TRBJ1-2, the V gene TRBV6-5, with 8 nucleotides matching TRBD1. Trimming removed 2 bases from V and 4 bases from J; junction bases left unmatched: 9. Germline CDR1 MNHEY, CDR2 SVGAGI. The CDR3 spans 16 residues. The CDR3 loop reads CASSYEVTGVFYGYTF. In DNA, the CDR3 is TGTGCCAGCAGTTACGAAGTGACAGGGGTTTTCTATGGCTACACCTTC.

V and J are TRBV27 and TRBJ1-6; 9 bases match TRBD1. Germline V CDR1 and CDR2: MNHEY, SMNVEV (reference sequence). V was clipped by 6 bases and J by 0 bases; unmatched bases: 12. The CDR3 sequence is 19 residues long. The CDR3 nucleotides read TGTGCCAGCAGCGTTTCCGGGACAGGGTGGAGCTCCTATAATTCACCCCTCCACTTT. Protein: CASSVSGTGWSSYNSPLHF.

This clone was recorded a few times. The chain recombines TRBV7-9 with TRBJ2-2; D unresolved. The CDR3 contains 13 residues. In germline, CDR1 is SEHNR, CDR2 FQNEAQ (reference sequence). V shed 3 bases and J shed 6 bases, with 8 bases lying between them. The CDR3 DNA sequence: TGTGCCAGCAGCTTGGTCCGCGCCGGGGAGCTGTTTTTT. Its translation is CASSLVRAGELFF. Based on the CDR3 plus reference TRBV7-9 and TRBJ2-2, the full variable domain is DTGVSQNPRHKITKRGQNVTFRCDPISEHNRLYWYRQTLGQGPEFLTYFQNEAQLEKSRLLSDRFSAERPKGSFSTLEIQRTEQGDSAMYLCASSLVRAGELFFGEGSRLTVL.

The rearrangement joins TRBV19 to TRBJ1-1; 9 bases map to TRBD1. CDR1 is LNHDA and CDR2 is SQIVND in the germline V gene (reference sequence). The V segment lost 1 base and the J segment 4 bases; nucleotides outside the gene matches: 4. The CDR3 sequence is 15 residues long. The CDR3 spells CASSIVGGQGTEAFF. Here the CDR3 DNA reads TGTGCCAGTAGTATAGTCGGGGGACAGGGCACTGAAGCTTTCTTT.

The V and J genes are TRBV6-5 and TRBJ2-2, with TRBD2 as a possible D gene (5 bases). The CDR3 runs 12 residues. The V and J ends lost 6 bases and 8 bases respectively, with 10 bases between them. The germline V gene has CDR1 MNHEY and CDR2 SVGAGI. The CDR3 DNA is TGTGCCAGCAGGAGGGTTGCGGGGGAGCTGTTTTTT. Encoded protein: CASRRVAGELFF.

The V and J genes are TRBV10-2 and TRBJ2-7; D remains unclear. Looked up from germline, CDR1 is WSHSY and CDR2 is SAAADI. This CDR3 comprises 13 residues. Trimming removed 11 bases from V and 0 bases from J, with 14 bases in between. CDR3 in DNA: TGCGCCGGCTCCCGAGACAACTCCTACGAGCAGTACTTC. This translates into CAGSRDNSYEQYF.

The chain recombines TRBV7-9 with TRBJ1-2, with D perhaps TRBD1 (5 bases). The CDR3 totals 14 residues. Trimming removed 5 bases at V and 6 bases at J, with 16 bases between. Germline lookup yields CDR1 SEHNR and CDR2 FQNEAQ (reference sequence). In DNA, the CDR3 is TGTGCCAGCAGCCCCTCGGGCAGGGTTGATGGCTACACCTTC. Translated: CASSPSGRVDGYTF. Full variable domain (missing parts from reference TRBV7-9 and TRBJ1-2): DTGVSQNPRHKITKRGQNVTFRCDPISEHNRLYWYRQTLGQGPEFLTYFQNEAQLEKSRLLSDRFSAERPKGSFSTLEIQRTEQGDSAMYLCASSPSGRVDGYTFGSGTRLTVV.